This T cell receptor beta chain is drawn from a study of blood T cell repertoires in COVID-19. As for the study in general: Whether acute or convalescent, the COVID-19 samples came from the United States, Italy and Spain.

Seattle enrolled patients during active infection and tracked them longitudinally. Methods used by the authors: Amplifying reference gene primers gave estimates of nucleated cell counts. Profiled with immunoSEQ multiplex PCR; TCRdb holds only in-frame clones, not every one. V, J and clone size are taken as reported in that table, and D and trimming were inferred from the DNA itself. The sample has tens of thousands of clones; 85% to 90% are singletons. This CDR3 spans 14 amino acids. Losses at the gene ends were 6 bases for V and 7 bases for J; bases not matched to a gene: 11. Germline lookup yields CDR1 MNHEY and CDR2 SMNVEV (reference sequence).

The TCR was taken from a woman aged 60-70 years with COVID-19, enrolled during active disease. The specimen sequenced was peripheral blood. This rearrangement joins TRBV27 to TRBJ1-2, with 7 bases lining up with TRBD1. Here the CDR3 reads CASRSGTASGGYTF. The CDR3 DNA is TGTGCCAGCAGGTCCGGGACAGCTTCGGGTGGCTACACCTTC.